The entry that follows covers one T cell receptor beta chain sequence. Its antigen is as yet unknown. Germline is not matched at one junction end, which may reflect a read error. Built from TCR beta cDNA, the libraries had unique molecular identifiers in them. One entry per CDR3 protein, called by TCRdb with MiXCR from the PCR reads. The sample has hundreds of thousands of distinct CDR3 sequences, 55% to 60% seen once; the top ten hold approximately 10%. These data originate in a study of post-analysis software for immune sequencing data. Study findings and constraints: Versus controls, multiple sclerosis patients showed significantly lower diversity (normalized Chao1). TRBV5-6, TRBV5-1 and TRBV20-1 were among four or five TRBV segments more frequent in patients than controls.

Germline CDR1 reads SGHRS; CDR2 reads YFSETQ. The CDR3 has 12 amino acids. The chain combines TRBV5-1 with TRBJ2-1; D is possibly TRBD1 (5 bases). Sequenced material: blood. This clonotype was obtained from a girl aged 2-9 years with multiple sclerosis. Written as DNA, the CDR3 is TGCGCCGGCAGCTCCCAGGGTGATGAGCAGTTCTTC. Amino acid sequence: CAGSSQGDEQFF. Looking up the rest from reference TRBV5-1 and TRBJ2-1 gives the full variable domain: KAGVTQTPRYLIKTRGQQVTLSCSPISGHRSVSWYQQTPGQGLQFLFEYFSETQRNKGNFPGRFSGRQFSNSRSEMNVSTLELGDSALYLCAGSSQGDEQFFGPGTRLTVL.